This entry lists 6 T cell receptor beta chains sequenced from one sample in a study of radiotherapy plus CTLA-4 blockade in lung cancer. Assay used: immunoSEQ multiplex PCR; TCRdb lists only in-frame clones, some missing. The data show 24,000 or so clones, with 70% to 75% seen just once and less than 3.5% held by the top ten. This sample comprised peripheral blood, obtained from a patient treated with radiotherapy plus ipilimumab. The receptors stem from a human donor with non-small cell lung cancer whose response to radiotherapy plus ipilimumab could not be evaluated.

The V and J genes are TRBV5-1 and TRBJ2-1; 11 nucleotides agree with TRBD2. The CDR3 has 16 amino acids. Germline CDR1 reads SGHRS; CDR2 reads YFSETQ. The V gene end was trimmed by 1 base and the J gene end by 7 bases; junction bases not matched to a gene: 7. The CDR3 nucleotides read TGCGCCAGCAGCTTGCTTACTAGCGGGAGTAGGAATGAGCAGTTCTTC. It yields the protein CASSLLTSGSRNEQFF.

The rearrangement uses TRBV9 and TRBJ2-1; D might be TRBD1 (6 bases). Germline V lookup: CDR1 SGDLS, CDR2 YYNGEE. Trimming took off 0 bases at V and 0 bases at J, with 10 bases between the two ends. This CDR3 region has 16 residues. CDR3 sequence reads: CASSVGTVSSYNEQFF. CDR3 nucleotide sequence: TGTGCCAGCAGCGTAGGGACAGTCTCCTCCTACAATGAGCAGTTCTTC.

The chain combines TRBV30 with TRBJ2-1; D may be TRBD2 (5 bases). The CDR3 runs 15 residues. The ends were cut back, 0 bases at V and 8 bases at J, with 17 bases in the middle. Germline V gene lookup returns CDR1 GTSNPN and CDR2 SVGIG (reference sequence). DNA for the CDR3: TGTGCCTGGAGTGTAGACTACCGCCCCAATCATGAGCAGTTCTTC. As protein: CAWSVDYRPNHEQFF. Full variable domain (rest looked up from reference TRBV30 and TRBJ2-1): SQTIHQWPATLVQPVGSPLSLECTVEGTSNPNLYWYRQAAGRGLQLLFYSVGIGQISSEVPQNLSASRPQDRQFILSSKKLLLSDSGFYLCAWSVDYRPNHEQFFGPGTRLTVL.

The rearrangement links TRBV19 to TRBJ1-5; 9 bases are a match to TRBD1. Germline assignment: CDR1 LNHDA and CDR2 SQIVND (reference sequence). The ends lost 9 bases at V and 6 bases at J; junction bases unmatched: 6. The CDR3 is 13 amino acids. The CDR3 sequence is CASDRGTSQPQHF. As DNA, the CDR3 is TGTGCCAGCGACAGGGGGACGTCTCAGCCCCAGCATTTT.

The CDR3 spells CASSYGGITEAFF. The CDR3 nucleotides read TGTGCCAGCAGTTACGGGGGGATCACTGAAGCTTTCTTT. The chain employs TRBV6-5 and TRBJ1-1; a weak D match, TRBD1 (5 bases). This CDR3 contains 13 residues. Germline CDR1 MNHEY, CDR2 SVGAGI. V lost 2 bases to trimming and J lost 4 bases, with 8 bases between them.

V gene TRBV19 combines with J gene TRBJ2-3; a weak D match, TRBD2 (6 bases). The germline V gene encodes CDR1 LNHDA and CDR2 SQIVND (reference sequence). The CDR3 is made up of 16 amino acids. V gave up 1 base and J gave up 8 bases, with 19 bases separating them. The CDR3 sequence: CASSIGAGRTPSTQYF. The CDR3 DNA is TGTGCCAGTAGTATAGGGGCGGGACGGACCCCAAGTACGCAGTATTTT.